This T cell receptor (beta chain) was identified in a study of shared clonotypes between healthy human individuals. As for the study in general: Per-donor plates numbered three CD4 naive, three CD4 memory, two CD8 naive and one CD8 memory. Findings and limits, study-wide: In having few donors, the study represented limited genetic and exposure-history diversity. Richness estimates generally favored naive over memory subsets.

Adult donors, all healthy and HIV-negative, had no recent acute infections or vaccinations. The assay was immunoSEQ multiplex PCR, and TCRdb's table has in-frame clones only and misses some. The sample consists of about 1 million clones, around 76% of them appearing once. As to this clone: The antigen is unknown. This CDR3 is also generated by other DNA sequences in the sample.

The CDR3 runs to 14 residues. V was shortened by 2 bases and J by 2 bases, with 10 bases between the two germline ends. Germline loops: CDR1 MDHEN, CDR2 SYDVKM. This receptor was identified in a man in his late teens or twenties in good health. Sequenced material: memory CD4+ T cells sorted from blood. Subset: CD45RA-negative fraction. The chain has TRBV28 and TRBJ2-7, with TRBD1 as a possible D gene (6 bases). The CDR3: CASSLRGLTYEQYF. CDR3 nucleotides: TGTGCCAGCAGTTTAAGGGGGTTGACCTACGAGCAGTACTTC.